A selection of T cell receptor beta chains follows, all from one sample in a study of blood T cell repertoires in COVID-19. The protocol was immunoSEQ multiplex PCR, while the TCRdb copy is restricted to in-frame clones and leaves out a portion. The sample holds 95,000 to 150,000 clones, around 83% seen once. Input material: PBMCs or T cells enriched from blood (not recorded which). The source is a woman in her 30s who had recovered from COVID-19. Both conserved end residues are part of each CDR3. The order of the fields is D gene, J gene, clone size, V gene, CDR3 DNA, CDR3 protein. A D gene is named only where the DNA matches it firmly. Expanded clones get a size class; other rows say once, few or many, or leave the size out.

d_call: TRBD1
j_call: TRBJ1-5
clone_size: medium-sized
v_call: TRBV19
cdr3_nt: TGTGCCAGTAGACTGGACAGGGGATCGAGCAATCAGCCCCAGCATTTT
cdr3_aa: CASRLDRGSSNQPQHF

d_call: TRBD1
j_call: TRBJ1-1
clone_size: .
v_call: TRBV28
cdr3_nt: TGTGCCAGCAGTTCAACAGGGGGGAACACTGAAGCTTTCTTT
cdr3_aa: CASSSTGGNTEAFF

d_call: .
j_call: TRBJ1-1
clone_size: .
v_call: TRBV19
cdr3_nt: TGTGCCAGTAGTATCTCGGGAGGGGAACTTAAAGCTTTCTTT
cdr3_aa: CASSISGGELKAFF

d_call: .
j_call: TRBJ2-2
clone_size: .
v_call: TRBV12-5
cdr3_nt: TGTGCTAGTGGTTTGGTAGCGCAGGGGATCACCGGGGAGCTGTTTTTT
cdr3_aa: CASGLVAQGITGELFF

d_call: TRBD1
j_call: TRBJ2-5
clone_size: once
v_call: TRBV5-8
cdr3_nt: TGTGCCAGCAGCAACCCGGGACAGGCAAGGGAGACCCAGTACTTC
cdr3_aa: CASSNPGQARETQYF

d_call: .
j_call: TRBJ1-1
clone_size: .
v_call: TRBV29-1
cdr3_nt: TGCAGCGTTGCCCAGGGGAACACTGAAGCTTTCTTT
cdr3_aa: CSVAQGNTEAFF

d_call: TRBD2
j_call: TRBJ2-3
clone_size: .
v_call: TRBV13
cdr3_nt: TGTGCCAGCAGCTTAGTGGGGCTGACTAGCCGCACAGATACGCAGTATTTT
cdr3_aa: CASSLVGLTSRTDTQYF

d_call: TRBD2
j_call: TRBJ2-1
clone_size: .
v_call: TRBV28
cdr3_nt: TGTGCCAGCAGCGGCGGGAGGTCCTACAATGAGCAGTTCTTC
cdr3_aa: CASSGGRSYNEQFF

d_call: TRBD1
j_call: TRBJ2-7
clone_size: once
v_call: TRBV5-1
cdr3_nt: TGCGCCAGCAGCTTGGCCCACGGCAGGGGGCTGTGGGACGAGCAGTACTTC
cdr3_aa: CASSLAHGRGLWDEQYF

d_call: TRBD1
j_call: TRBJ1-5
clone_size: .
v_call: TRBV6-5
cdr3_nt: TGTGCCAGCAGCCCGGACAGGGCTAGACAGCCCCAGCATTTT
cdr3_aa: CASSPDRARQPQHF

d_call: TRBD2
j_call: TRBJ2-7
clone_size: .
v_call: TRBV5-1
cdr3_nt: TGCGCCAGCAGCTTGACCGGACTAGCGGGAGGGCCGAGCTACGAGCAGTACTTC
cdr3_aa: CASSLTGLAGGPSYEQYF

d_call: TRBD2
j_call: TRBJ2-1
clone_size: once
v_call: TRBV5-5
cdr3_nt: TGTGCCAGCAGCTCTGGACTAGCGGGAGCAGTCGGTGAGCAGTTCTTC
cdr3_aa: CASSSGLAGAVGEQFF

d_call: .
j_call: TRBJ1-5
clone_size: few
v_call: TRBV7-2
cdr3_nt: TGTGCCAGCAGCCCGGGGGGGTTCAATCAGCCCCAGCATTTT
cdr3_aa: CASSPGGFNQPQHF

d_call: TRBD2
j_call: TRBJ2-5
clone_size: .
v_call: TRBV7-9
cdr3_nt: TGTGCCAGCAGCTATCCTAGCGGGAGGGCCGAGGAGACCCAGTACTTC
cdr3_aa: CASSYPSGRAEETQYF

d_call: .
j_call: TRBJ1-1
clone_size: few
v_call: TRBV6-5
cdr3_nt: TGTGCCAGCAGCCGGAGGGTAGGGAACACTGAAGCTTTCTTT
cdr3_aa: CASSRRVGNTEAFF

d_call: TRBD2
j_call: TRBJ2-3
clone_size: .
v_call: TRBV29-1
cdr3_nt: TGCAGCGTTGGGGGGGGGAGCACAGATACGCAGTATTTT
cdr3_aa: CSVGGGSTDTQYF

d_call: .
j_call: TRBJ2-1
clone_size: .
v_call: TRBV4-2
cdr3_nt: TGTGCCAGCAGCCAAGACCAGGGGTCTTGGGGGGAGCAGTTCTTC
cdr3_aa: CASSQDQGSWGEQFF

d_call: .
j_call: TRBJ2-5
clone_size: .
v_call: TRBV5-5
cdr3_nt: TGTGCCAGCAGCTTGCAGGTTCGCCAAGAGACCCAGTACTTC
cdr3_aa: CASSLQVRQETQYF

d_call: TRBD2
j_call: TRBJ2-1
clone_size: once
v_call: TRBV10-2
cdr3_nt: TGCGCCAGCAGTGTAACTAGCGGGCTCTCCTACAATGAGCAGTTCTTC
cdr3_aa: CASSVTSGLSYNEQFF

d_call: .
j_call: TRBJ1-1
clone_size: .
v_call: TRBV5-1
cdr3_nt: TGCGCCAGCAGCTTGGGCGGCGGGACTGAAGCTTTCTTT
cdr3_aa: CASSLGGGTEAFF

d_call: TRBD2
j_call: TRBJ2-3
clone_size: .
v_call: TRBV6-4
cdr3_nt: TGTGCCAGCAGTGAGACGACTAGCGGCACAGATACGCAGTATTTT
cdr3_aa: CASSETTSGTDTQYF

d_call: TRBD2
j_call: TRBJ2-2
clone_size: .
v_call: TRBV28
cdr3_nt: TGTGCCAGCAGTTTTCGGACTAGCGGGAACACCGGGGAGCTGTTTTTT
cdr3_aa: CASSFRTSGNTGELFF

d_call: TRBD2
j_call: TRBJ2-7
clone_size: once
v_call: TRBV29-1
cdr3_nt: TGCAGCGTTGATGGGAGACAGGGAGGACTAGCGAGCGACTCCTACGAGCAGTACTTC
cdr3_aa: CSVDGRQGGLASDSYEQYF

d_call: .
j_call: TRBJ1-4
clone_size: .
v_call: TRBV19
cdr3_nt: TGTGCCAGCTCTTTCAGGGTAATTGCAACTAATGAAAAACTGTTTTTT
cdr3_aa: CASSFRVIATNEKLFF

d_call: .
j_call: TRBJ2-2
clone_size: .
v_call: TRBV19
cdr3_nt: TGTGCCAGTAGTATCCCCTGGAACACCGGGGAGCTGTTTTTT
cdr3_aa: CASSIPWNTGELFF

d_call: .
j_call: TRBJ1-1
clone_size: .
v_call: TRBV5-1
cdr3_nt: TGCGCCAGCAGCTTGGATTGGGAGACTGAAGCTTTCTTT
cdr3_aa: CASSLDWETEAFF

d_call: .
j_call: TRBJ1-4
clone_size: .
v_call: TRBV28
cdr3_nt: TGTGCCAGCAGTTTACCGGGGGTAGCTGAAAAACTGTTTTTT
cdr3_aa: CASSLPGVAEKLFF

d_call: TRBD1
j_call: TRBJ2-5
clone_size: .
v_call: TRBV2
cdr3_nt: TGTGCCAGCAGTATAACAGGGGTCGGGTACCAAGAGACCCAGTACTTC
cdr3_aa: CASSITGVGYQETQYF

d_call: TRBD1
j_call: TRBJ1-6
clone_size: .
v_call: TRBV4-2
cdr3_nt: TGTGCCAGCAGCCAAGATATGTGGCGGGACAGCTACCATTCACCCCTCCACTTT
cdr3_aa: CASSQDMWRDSYHSPLHF

d_call: .
j_call: TRBJ1-1
clone_size: .
v_call: TRBV2
cdr3_nt: TGTGCCAGCAGCCCCGACACGAACACTGAAGCTTTCTTT
cdr3_aa: CASSPDTNTEAFF

d_call: TRBD1
j_call: TRBJ2-7
clone_size: .
v_call: TRBV29-1
cdr3_nt: TGCAGCGTTCCCGGGACAGACCCCTACGAGCAGTACTTC
cdr3_aa: CSVPGTDPYEQYF

d_call: .
j_call: TRBJ2-3
clone_size: .
v_call: TRBV29-1
cdr3_nt: TGCAGCGTTGAAGATGGACACGGTGATACGCAGTATTTT
cdr3_aa: CSVEDGHGDTQYF

d_call: TRBD1
j_call: TRBJ2-1
clone_size: .
v_call: TRBV19
cdr3_nt: TGTGCCAGTAGTCCCCGACAGGGTGGCTCCTACAATGAGCAGTTCTTC
cdr3_aa: CASSPRQGGSYNEQFF

d_call: .
j_call: TRBJ2-1
clone_size: .
v_call: TRBV12-3/TRBV12-4
cdr3_nt: TGTGCCAGCAGTCCCCGGGTCTACAATGAGCAGTTCTTC
cdr3_aa: CASSPRVYNEQFF

d_call: TRBD2
j_call: TRBJ2-5
clone_size: .
v_call: TRBV20-1
cdr3_nt: TGCAGTAGCGGGGGGGGTGAGACCCAGTACTTC
cdr3_aa: CSSGGGETQYF

d_call: TRBD1
j_call: TRBJ2-3
clone_size: .
v_call: TRBV7-2
cdr3_nt: TGTGCCAGCAGCATCTCCGGGACAGGGGGACGAACAGATACGCAGTATTTT
cdr3_aa: CASSISGTGGRTDTQYF

d_call: .
j_call: TRBJ1-5
clone_size: .
v_call: TRBV28
cdr3_nt: TGTGCCAGCAGAGACAGCAACTATAGCAATCAGCCCCAGCATTTT
cdr3_aa: CASRDSNYSNQPQHF